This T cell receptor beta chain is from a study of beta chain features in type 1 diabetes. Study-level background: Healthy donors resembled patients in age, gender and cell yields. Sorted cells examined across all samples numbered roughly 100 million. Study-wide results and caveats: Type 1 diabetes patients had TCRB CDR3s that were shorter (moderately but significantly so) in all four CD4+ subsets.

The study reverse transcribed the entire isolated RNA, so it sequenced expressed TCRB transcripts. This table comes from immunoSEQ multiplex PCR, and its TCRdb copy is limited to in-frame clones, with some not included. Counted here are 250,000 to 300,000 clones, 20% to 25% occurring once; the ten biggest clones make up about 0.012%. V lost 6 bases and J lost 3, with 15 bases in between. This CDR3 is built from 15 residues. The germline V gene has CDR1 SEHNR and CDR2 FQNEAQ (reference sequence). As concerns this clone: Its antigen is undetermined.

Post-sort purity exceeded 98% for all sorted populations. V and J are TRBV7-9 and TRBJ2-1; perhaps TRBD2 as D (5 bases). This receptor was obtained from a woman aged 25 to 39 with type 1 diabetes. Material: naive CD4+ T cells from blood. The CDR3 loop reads CASRPPGNGYNEQFF. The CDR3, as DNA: TGTGCCAGCAGACCCCCCGGGAATGGCTACAATGAGCAGTTCTTC.